This is a list of T cell receptor delta chains from one sample in a study of gamma-delta T cells after stem cell transplantation. TCRdb ran CATT on the RT-PCR reads. Found here are several thousand delta-chain clones, approximately 15% of them singletons; the top ten hold roughly 4.9%. The sequenced sample was gamma-delta T cells. These receptors were taken from a human donor. It is not recorded whose cells these are; they may come from a transplant donor. Each CDR3 is given with its conserved first and last residue. Each record gives: J gene, clone size, D gene, V gene, CDR3 protein, CDR3 DNA. D genes are given only for firm matches. Clone size is shown for a subset of rows, as once, few, many or a class of expanded clone.

TRDJ4 | medium-sized | NA | TRDV1 | CALGVPRMGDRRPLIF | TGTGCTCTTGGGGTTCCCCGGATGGGAGATAGGAGACCCCTGATCTTT
TRDJ2 | NA | NA | TRDV1 | CALGELPPWIAQLFF | TGTGCTCTTGGGGAACTACCCCCCTGGATAGCACAACTCTTCTTT
TRDJ3 | NA | TRDD3 | TRDV3 | CAWSIPTRWGIQTWDTRQMFF | TGTGCCTGGAGCATTCCGACTCGCTGGGGGATACAAACCTGGGACACCCGACAGATGTTTTTC
TRDJ3 | few | NA | TRDV1 | CALGELANRAFHSSWDTRQMFF | TGTGCTCTTGGGGAACTAGCAAACCGGGCCTTCCACTCCTCCTGGGACACCCGACAGATGTTTTTC
TRDJ1 | NA | TRDD3 | TRDV1 | CALGELTSPTGGYAPDKLIF | TGTGCTCTTGGGGAACTTACTTCTCCAACTGGGGGATACGCACCCGATAAACTCATCTTT
TRDJ3 | few | TRDD3 | TRAV29/DV5 | CAASVLGDTWDTRQMFF | TGCGCAGCAAGCGTACTGGGGGATACCTGGGACACCCGACAGATGTTTTTC
TRDJ2 | medium-sized | TRDD3 | TRDV1 | CALGVLGDTLVKTAQLFF | TGTGCTCTTGGGGTTTTGGGGGATACGCTCGTCAAGACAGCACAACTCTTCTTT
TRDJ1 | few | TRDD3 | TRDV3 | CAFVLGDTDKLIF | TGTGCCTTTGTACTGGGGGACACCGATAAACTCATCTTT
TRDJ3 | NA | TRDD3 | TRDV2 | CACDTGTGGYWDTRQMFF | TGTGCCTGTGACACCGGTACTGGGGGATACTGGGACACCCGACAGATGTTTTTC
TRDJ1 | few | TRDD3 | TRDV3 | CAFTGGYGGSDKLIF | TGTGCCTTTACGGGGGGATACGGGGGAAGCGATAAACTCATCTTT
TRDJ2 | NA | TRDD3 | TRDV1 | CALGSGTRGTGGSLVTAQLFF | TGTGCTCTTGGAAGCGGCACTAGAGGTACTGGGGGGTCTTTAGTTACAGCACAACTCTTCTTT
TRDJ1 | NA | TRDD3 | TRDV3 | CAVTLRHGYWGMQYTDKLIF | TGTGCCGTGACACTTCGCCACGGGTACTGGGGGATGCAGTACACCGATAAACTCATCTTT
TRDJ1 | few | TRDD2 | TRDV1 | CALGDPAFLHAEGQYTDKHIF | TGTGCTCTTGGGGATCCGGCCTTCCTACACGCTGAGGGGCAGTACACCGATAAACACATCTTT
TRDJ1 | NA | NA | TRDV1 | CALGEPFWGSGDKLIF | TGTGCTCTTGGGGAGCCTTTCTGGGGATCCGGAGATAAACTCATCTTT
TRDJ1 | few | TRDD3 | TRDV1 | CALGDPVRGTGGYTDKLIF | TGTGCTCTTGGGGACCCGGTCCGGGGAACTGGGGGCTATACCGATAAACTCATCTTT
TRDJ1 | NA | NA | TRDV3 | CALQSTSAGMPYTDKLIF | TGTGCCCTCCAATCAACTTCCGCGGGGATGCCGTACACCGATAAACTCATCTTT
TRDJ3 | NA | NA | TRDV2 | CACDTGSMGVSSCDNRQMFF | TGTGCCTGTGACACCGGCTCGATGGGGGTTAGCTCCTGTGACAACCGCCAGATGTTTTTC
TRDJ3 | few | NA | TRDV1 | CALGVFDRIESWGTRQMFF | TGTGCTCTTGGGGTTTTTGATAGGATTGAATCCTGGGGCACCCGACAGATGTTTTTC
TRDJ2 | large | TRDD3 | TRDV2 | CACDELGDRETAQLFF | TGTGCCTGTGACGAACTGGGGGATAGGGAGACAGCACAACTCTTCTTT
TRDJ1 | few | NA | TRDV1 | CALGDLPPRGYTDKLIF | TGTGCTCTTGGGGACCTTCCCCCCCGGGGATACACCGATAAACTCATCTTT
TRDJ1 | few | TRDD2 | TRAV29/DV5 | CAASVPTGGRTDKLIF | TGTGCAGCAAGCGTTCCTACCGGGGGCCGGACCGATAAACTCATCTTT
TRDJ2 | few | TRDD3 | TRDV2 | CACDTLLGDTPSQLFF | TGTGCCTGTGACACCTTACTGGGGGATACCCCCTCCCAACTCTTCTTT
TRDJ1 | few | TRDD3 | TRDV3 | CAFEVLGDTGDTDKLIF | TGTGCCTTCGAGGTACTGGGGGATACTGGGGACACCGATAAACTCATCTTT
TRDJ1 | few | TRDD3 | TRDV1 | CALGEWDLPVLGDTGLVGTDKLIF | TGTGCTCTTGGGGAATGGGACCTACCGGTACTGGGGGATACGGGGTTAGTTGGCACCGATAAACTCATCTTT
TRDJ1 | few | NA | TRDV1 | CALGTPPSYLMGDTYTDKLIF | TGTGCTCTTGGGACACCTCCTTCCTACCTGATGGGGGATACTTACACCGATAAACTCATCTTT
TRDJ3 | few | TRDD3 | TRDV2 | CACDTGLGDTTSCDTRPMIF | TGTGCCTGTGACACCGGCCTGGGGGATACCACATCCTGTGACACCCGCCCGATGATTTTC
TRDJ1 | few | NA | TRAV29/DV5 | CAASPEDPTSTGHNTDKLIF | TGTGCAGCAAGCCCAGAAGATCCTACGAGTACTGGGCACAACACCGATAAACTCATCTTT
TRDJ2 | NA | TRDD3 | TRDV1 | CALGELQGPDWGPPSLAQLFF | TGTGCTCTTGGGGAACTACAGGGGCCTGACTGGGGGCCCCCTTCGTTAGCACAACTCTTCTTT